This TCR beta chain was sequenced for a study of blood T cells in healthy people across ages. This CDR3 contains 15 residues. J gave up 5 bases and V 5 bases, and 9 bases lay outside the gene matches. The germline V gene has CDR1 MDHEN and CDR2 SYDVKM. Findings and limits, study-wide: When set beside aged donors, long-lived donors presented more naive CD4+ cells and higher diversity.

The authors ran a second PCR of about 6 to 12 cycles using a sample-barcoded 5' primer and a J-beta primer mix. TCRdb reanalysed the 5' RACE reads using MiXCR and keeps one entry per CDR3 protein. Counted here are more than 600,000 distinct CDR3 sequences, more than 20% occurring once; the ten biggest clones make up roughly 9%. This clonotype was detected only a few times. Antigen unknown. This sample was shared with a second study, whose subject was T cells of mothers and their children.

The TCR comes from a boy aged 10-17 years in good health. Sequenced material: blood. The chain joins TRBV28 to TRBJ2-5, with 9 bases fitting TRBD1. This chain's CDR3 is CASSVRDRVPETQYF. The CDR3 DNA is TGTGCCAGCAGTGTCCGGGACAGGGTCCCCGAGACCCAGTACTTC.